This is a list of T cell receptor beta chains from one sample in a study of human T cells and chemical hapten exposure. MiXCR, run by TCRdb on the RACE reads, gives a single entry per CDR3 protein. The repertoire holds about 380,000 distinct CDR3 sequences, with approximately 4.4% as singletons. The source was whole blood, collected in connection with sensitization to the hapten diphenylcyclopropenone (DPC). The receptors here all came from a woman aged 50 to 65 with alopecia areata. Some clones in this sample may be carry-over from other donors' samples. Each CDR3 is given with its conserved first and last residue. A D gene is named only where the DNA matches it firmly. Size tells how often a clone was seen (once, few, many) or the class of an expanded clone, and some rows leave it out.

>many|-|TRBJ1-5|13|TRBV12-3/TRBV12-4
TGTGCCAGCAGTTCAGGGGGCAATCAGCCCCAGCATTTT
CASSSGGNQPQHF
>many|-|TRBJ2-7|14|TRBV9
TGTGCCAGCAGCGTAGAAGACAGGCCTTACGAGCAGTACTTC
CASSVEDRPYEQYF
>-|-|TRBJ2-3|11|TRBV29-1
TGCAGCGGATACGGTGCAGATACGCAGTATTTT
CSGYGADTQYF
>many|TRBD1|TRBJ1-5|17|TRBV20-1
TGCAGTGCCCGTTCCGGGACAGGGGGCATCGGCAATCAGCCCCAGCATTTT
CSARSGTGGIGNQPQHF
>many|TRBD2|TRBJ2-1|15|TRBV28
TGTGCCAGCAGAGTAGCGGGAGGCCTCTACAATGAGCAGTTCTTC
CASRVAGGLYNEQFF
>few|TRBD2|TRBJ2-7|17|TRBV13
TGTGCCAGCAGCTTGACTAGCGGGGGGCCGTCGTTCTACGAGCAGTACTTC
CASSLTSGGPSFYEQYF
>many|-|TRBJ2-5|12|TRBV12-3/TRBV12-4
TGTGCCAGCAGTTTCAACCAAGAGACCCAGTACTTC
CASSFNQETQYF
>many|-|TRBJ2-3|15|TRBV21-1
TGTGCCAGCAGCAAAGGGGTGAAAGAAACAGATACGCAGTATTTT
CASSKGVKETDTQYF
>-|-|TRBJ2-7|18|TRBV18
TGTGCCAGCTCACCACCGGGTCGGAGGGATAAGGGCTACTACGAGCAGTACTTC
CASSPPGRRDKGYYEQYF
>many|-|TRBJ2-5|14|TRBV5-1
TGCGCCAGCAGCGATCCCCAGGGCCAAGAGACCCAGTACTTC
CASSDPQGQETQYF
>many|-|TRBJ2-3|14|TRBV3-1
TGTGCCAGCAGTACGGACTTCTGGTACGATACGCAGTATTTT
CASSTDFWYDTQYF
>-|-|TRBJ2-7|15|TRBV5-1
TGCGCCAGCAGCTTGGGCCAATCGAGCTCCTACGAGCAGTACTTC
CASSLGQSSSYEQYF
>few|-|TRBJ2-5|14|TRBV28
TGTGCCAGCAGTTACCCCAGGGACTCGGGGGCCCAGTACTTC
CASSYPRDSGAQYF
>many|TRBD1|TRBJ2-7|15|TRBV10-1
TGCGCCAGCAGTGATTGGGACAGGCACACCTACGAGCAGTACTTC
CASSDWDRHTYEQYF
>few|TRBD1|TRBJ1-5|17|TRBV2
TGTGCCAGCAGTCACTGGCCGGACAGGGTCAGCAATCAGCCCCAGCATTTT
CASSHWPDRVSNQPQHF
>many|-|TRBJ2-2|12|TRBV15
TGTGCCACCAGGGGGCCGACCGGGGAGCTGTTTTTT
CATRGPTGELFF
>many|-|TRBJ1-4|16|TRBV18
TGTGCCAGCTCACCCGGGACACCTGCAACTAATGAAAAACTGTTTTTT
CASSPGTPATNEKLFF
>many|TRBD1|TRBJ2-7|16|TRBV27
TGTGCCAGCAGTGGACCGGGACAGTTGGGCCCCCGGGAGCAGTACTTC
CASSGPGQLGPREQYF
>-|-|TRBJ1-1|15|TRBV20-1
TGCAGTGCGCCTTACCGACCCACACTAAACACTGAAGCTTTCTTT
CSAPYRPTLNTEAFF
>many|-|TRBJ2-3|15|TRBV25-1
TGTGCCAGCAGCTGGGTGGGCCTCCCCTCAGATACGCAGTATTTT
CASSWVGLPSDTQYF
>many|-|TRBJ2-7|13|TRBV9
TGTGCCAGCAGCGGAGGCGCGGTGGAGGAGCAGTACTTC
CASSGGAVEEQYF
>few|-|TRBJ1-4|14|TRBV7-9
TGTGCCAGCAGCCCCGGGGACGACATCGGTAAACTGTTTTTT
CASSPGDDIGKLFF
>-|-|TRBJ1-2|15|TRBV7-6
TGTGCCAGCAGCTTAGAATCCGGCGCTAACTATGGCTACACCTTC
CASSLESGANYGYTF
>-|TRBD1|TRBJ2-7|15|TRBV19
TGTGCCAGTAGTCTCGGACAGGGTTTTTCCTACGAGCAGTACTTC
CASSLGQGFSYEQYF
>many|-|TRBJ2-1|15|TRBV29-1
TGCAGCGTCCAGTCCTTCCTAATATCCTACAATGAGCAGTTCTTC
CSVQSFLISYNEQFF
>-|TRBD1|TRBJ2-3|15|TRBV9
TGTGCCAGCAGCGCCGGGACAGGGGGCCTAGATACGCAGTATTTT
CASSAGTGGLDTQYF
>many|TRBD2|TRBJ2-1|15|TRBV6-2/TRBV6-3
TGTGCCAGCAGTTCCCCCGTAGCGGGAGGGTATGAGCAGTTCTTC
CASSSPVAGGYEQFF
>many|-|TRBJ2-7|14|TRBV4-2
TGTGCCAGCAGCCAAGATGGCGTGGGGGGCGAGCAGTACTTC
CASSQDGVGGEQYF
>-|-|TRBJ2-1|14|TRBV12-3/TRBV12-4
TGTGCCAGCAGTTTCTGGGGCCCAGGGGACGAGCAGTTCTTC
CASSFWGPGDEQFF